The entry that follows covers one T cell receptor beta chain sequence. The target antigen is unknown. This entry is derived from a study of shared clonotypes between healthy human individuals. Study at large: Each donor contributed plates that comprised three CD4 naive, three CD4 memory, two CD8 naive and one CD8 memory. Overall study findings and caveats: Non-shared clonotypes showed lower generation probabilities than clonotypes common to all four donors. Generally, estimated richness proved larger in naive subsets than it did in memory subsets.

Libraries were prepared by immunoSEQ multiplex PCR; TCRdb keeps only in-frame clonotypes and omits some of them. The data contain about 1.5 million clones, 95% to 99% of them singletons. V was pared by 0 bases and J by 2 bases, with 11 bases between. The CDR3 is 15 residues long. The germline V gene encodes CDR1 SGHRS and CDR2 YFSETQ. The chain carries TRBV5-1 and TRBJ2-5, with D unclear. The receptor was isolated from a man aged 25 to 45 in good health. Material: naive CD4+ T cells sorted from blood. Specified subset: CD45RA+ positively selected. The CDR3, as DNA: TGCGCCAGCAGCTTGGATCGGAAGCTACAAGAGACCCAGTACTTC. This codes for CASSLDRKLQETQYF.